This T cell receptor beta chain comes out of a study of control samples from healthy donors and cancer patients. Produced via immunoSEQ multiplex PCR; TCRdb's table is partial and in-frame only. The sample contains 84,000 or so clones, around 92% of which appear only once. Germline V lookup: CDR1 GTSNPN, CDR2 SVGIG (reference sequence). The CDR3 runs 13 residues. Trimming removed 5 bases from V and 4 bases from J; junction bases left unmatched: 6. Material for sequencing was blood. The V call is TRBV30, the J call TRBJ1-1; TRBD1 agrees at 8 bases. This sequence originates from a man aged 50 to 60 in good health. DNA for the CDR3: TGTGCCTGGGAGGACAGGGTGGGCACTGAAGCTTTCTTT. As protein: CAWEDRVGTEAFF. The full variable domain, completed using reference TRBV30 and TRBJ1-1, is SQTIHQWPATLVQPVGSPLSLECTVEGTSNPNLYWYRQAAGRGLQLLFYSVGIGQISSEVPQNLSASRPQDRQFILSSKKLLLSDSGFYLCAWEDRVGTEAFFGQGTRLTVV.